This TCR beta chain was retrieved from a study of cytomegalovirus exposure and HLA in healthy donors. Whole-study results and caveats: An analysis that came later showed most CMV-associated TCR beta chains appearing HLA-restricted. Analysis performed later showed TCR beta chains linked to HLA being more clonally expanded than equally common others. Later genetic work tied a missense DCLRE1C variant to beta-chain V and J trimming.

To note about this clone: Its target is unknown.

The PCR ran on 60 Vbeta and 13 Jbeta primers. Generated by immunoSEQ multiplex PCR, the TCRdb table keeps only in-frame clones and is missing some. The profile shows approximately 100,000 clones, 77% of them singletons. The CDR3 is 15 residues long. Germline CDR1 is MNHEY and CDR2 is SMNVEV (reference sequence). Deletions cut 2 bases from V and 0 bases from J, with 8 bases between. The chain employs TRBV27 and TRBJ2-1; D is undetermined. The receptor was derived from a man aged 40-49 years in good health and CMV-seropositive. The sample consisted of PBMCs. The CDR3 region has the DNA TGTGCCAGCAGTTTAACCCCCAGCTCCTACAATGAGCAGTTCTTC. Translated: CASSLTPSSYNEQFF.